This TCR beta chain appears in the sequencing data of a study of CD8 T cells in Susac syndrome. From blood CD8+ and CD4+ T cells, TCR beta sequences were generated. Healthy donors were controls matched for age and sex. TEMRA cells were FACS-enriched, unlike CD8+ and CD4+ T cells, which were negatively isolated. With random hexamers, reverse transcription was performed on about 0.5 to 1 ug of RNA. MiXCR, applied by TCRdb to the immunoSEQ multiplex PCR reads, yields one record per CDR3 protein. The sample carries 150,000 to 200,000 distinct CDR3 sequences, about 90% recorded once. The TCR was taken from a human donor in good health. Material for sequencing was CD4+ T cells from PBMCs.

DNA for the CDR3: TGTGCCAGCAGCCAAGAGAGGGGTGAAAAACTGTTTTTT. Protein sequence: CASSQERGEKLFF. This rearrangement joins TRBV3-1 to TRBJ1-4; TRBD1 might be the D (5 bases). The CDR3 covers 13 residues. The germline CDR1 and CDR2 sequences are LGHDT and YNNKEL (reference sequence). The V gene lost 0 bases and the J gene lost 7 bases, with 6 bases spanning the gap. Drawing the rest from reference TRBV3-1 and TRBJ1-4, the complete variable domain is DTAVSQTPKYLVTQMGNDKSIKCEQNLGHDTMYWYKQDSKKFLKIMFSYNNKELIINETVPNRFSPKSPDKAHLNLHINSLELGDSAVYFCASSQERGEKLFFGSGTQLSVL.